This TCR beta chain was identified during a study of T cells in Graves' hyperthyroidism and ophthalmopathy. This clonotype was seen a few times. Its antigen is not known. Study-wide results and limits: For ophthalmopathy, model prediction preceded onset by a median roughly 5.9 months.

Hyperthyroidism in the patients, aged 18 to 65, was newly diagnosed and under 2 months in duration. A patient was excluded if there was uncontrolled infection, other autoimmune disease, pregnancy or lactation. V was trimmed by 5 bases and J by 10 bases, leaving 15 bases between them. The CDR3 covers 14 residues. Germline values: CDR1 LNHDA, CDR2 SQIVND (reference sequence). Authors of the study amplified TCR beta CDR3 regions from RNA transcripts. HTBI primers were used for first-round RT-PCR of the TCR CDR3. TCRdb re-analysed the multiplex PCR reads in MiXCR, keeping a single row per CDR3 protein. The sample consists of a few hundred thousand distinct CDR3 sequences, less than 20% of them appearing once.

The chain couples TRBV19 to TRBJ1-6, with a tentative D call TRBD1 (6 bases). The sequence was collected from a young woman with Graves' hyperthyroidism. Material for sequencing was blood. The CDR3 region is CASSPQGWKSPLHF. The CDR3 DNA follows: TGTGCCAGTAGTCCCCAGGGGTGGAAGTCACCCCTCCACTTT.